Listed below are T cell receptor beta chains from one sample, sequenced in a study of blood T cells in healthy people across ages. From the 5' RACE reads, TCRdb called clonotypes with MiXCR, one entry per CDR3 protein. The data contain hundreds of thousands of distinct CDR3 sequences, about 30% of them seen just once; the ten biggest clones take up roughly 17%. Sequences were obtained from blood. The receptor source for this set is a woman older than 75 in good health. Both conserved end residues are part of each CDR3. D genes are given only for firm matches. For some rows the clone size is stated as once, few or many, or as a class when expanded; others skip it.

V	D	size	J	DNA	CDR3
TRBV7-9	TRBD2	NA	TRBJ2-7	TGTGCCAGCAGCCCCCAAGCCGGGACTAGCGGTTACAATGAGCAGTACTTC	CASSPQAGTSGYNEQYF
TRBV10-3	TRBD1	NA	TRBJ1-2	TGTGCCTTGGGACAGGGGACCGATTATGGCTACACCTTC	CALGQGTDYGYTF
TRBV27	TRBD2	many	TRBJ2-1	TGTGCCAGCAGTATTCTAGCGGGGGCCAACTCCTACAATGAGCAGTTCTTC	CASSILAGANSYNEQFF
TRBV20-1	NA	NA	TRBJ1-1	TGCAGTGGCAGGGCCGGCACTGAAGCTTTCTTT	CSGRAGTEAFF
TRBV27	NA	NA	TRBJ2-3	TGTGCCAGCGGGCAGGGCACAGGCACAGATACGCAGTATTTT	CASGQGTGTDTQYF
TRBV6-2/TRBV6-3	TRBD1	few	TRBJ2-7	TGTGCCAGCAGTCCGGATGGGACAGACTACGAGCAGTACTTC	CASSPDGTDYEQYF
TRBV5-5	TRBD2	many	TRBJ2-5	TGTGCCAGCAGCTTCCCGGGGGGACGGGAGACCCAGTACTTC	CASSFPGGRETQYF
TRBV5-1	TRBD1	few	TRBJ1-1	TGCGCCAGCAGCACACTTACAGGGGGCGAGAACACTGAAGCTTTCTTT	CASSTLTGGENTEAFF
TRBV7-9	NA	many	TRBJ2-7	TGTGCCAGCAGCTTAGGAGCTCGGGAGCAGTACTTC	CASSLGAREQYF
TRBV18	NA	once	TRBJ1-1	TGTGCCAGCGCAGCAAACCGGGACACCGAAGCTTTCTTT	CASAANRDTEAFF
TRBV18	NA	NA	TRBJ1-1	TGTGCCAGCTCACCACCTATTGATTCGGACACGTACACTGAAGCTTTCTTT	CASSPPIDSDTYTEAFF
TRBV28	NA	NA	TRBJ1-5	TGTGCCAGCAGTGCAGGGACGGGGAATAGCAATCAGCCCCAGCATTTT	CASSAGTGNSNQPQHF
TRBV3-1	TRBD2	many	TRBJ2-7	TGTGCCAGCAGCCGAATGCGGGGGGGGGCATCGGGCGAGCAGTACTTC	CASSRMRGGASGEQYF
TRBV12-3/TRBV12-4	TRBD2	NA	TRBJ2-3	TGTGCCAGCAGTTTAAGCGGGGGGAGAGCAGATACGGAGTATTTT	CASSLSGGRADTEYF
TRBV20-1	NA	few	TRBJ2-1	TGCAGTGCTAGCCGTGGCAGTAGCTCCTACAATGAGCGGTTCTTC	CSASRGSSSYNERFF
TRBV6-6	NA	few	TRBJ2-1	TGTGCCAGCAGTCAGGGGCAGCAGTTCTTC	CASSQGQQFF
TRBV7-9	NA	many	TRBJ2-1	TGTGCCAGCAGCCGTAGTAGGGACATTGAGCAGTTCTTC	CASSRSRDIEQFF
TRBV7-2	NA	NA	TRBJ2-2	TGTGCCAGCAGCTTAGGGCACCTCAGCGGGGAGCTGTTTTTT	CASSLGHLSGELFF
TRBV5-1	NA	many	TRBJ2-3	TGCGCCAGCAGCCCACAGCGTGCTAGCACAGATACGCAGTATTTT	CASSPQRASTDTQYF
TRBV27	TRBD1	many	TRBJ2-7	TGTGCCAGCGGGACAGGCGAGACCTACGAGCAGTACTTC	CASGTGETYEQYF
TRBV5-6	TRBD1	few	TRBJ2-2	TGTGCCAGCAGCCTAAAAGGACAGGGGGCGAACACCGGGGAGCTGTTTTTT	CASSLKGQGANTGELFF
TRBV12-3/TRBV12-4	NA	many	TRBJ1-1	TGTGCCAGCCCCTCCGGGAGTGGAATGAACACTGAAGCTTTCTTT	CASPSGSGMNTEAFF
TRBV7-2	NA	many	TRBJ2-7	TGTGCCAGCAGCTTTAAAGGGGGGGGGGCGAACTACGAGCAGTACTTC	CASSFKGGGANYEQYF
TRBV6-2/TRBV6-3	NA	NA	TRBJ1-5	TGTGCCAGCACCCAGCCCCCGGGGCAGCCCCAGCATTTT	CASTQPPGQPQHF
TRBV10-3	NA	many	TRBJ2-7	TGTGCCATCAGTGAGACGAATCTTCAGGGGCGGCAGTACTTC	CAISETNLQGRQYF
TRBV6-2/TRBV6-3	NA	many	TRBJ2-1	TGTGCCAGCAGTTCCCACGCTAAGGGGTACAATGAGCAGTTCTTC	CASSSHAKGYNEQFF
TRBV10-3	NA	many	TRBJ1-2	TGTGCCATCAGTGAGTCATTCTCTGGCTATGGCTACACCTTC	CAISESFSGYGYTF
TRBV28	TRBD1	NA	TRBJ2-3	TGTGCCAGCAGTTCCCCCTATGGACAGGGGGATACAGATACGCAGTATTTT	CASSSPYGQGDTDTQYF
TRBV9	TRBD2	NA	TRBJ2-1	TGTGCCAGCAGCGTAGAAATAGCGGGAGTCGGCAATGAGCAGTTCTTC	CASSVEIAGVGNEQFF
TRBV27	NA	many	TRBJ2-5	TGTGCCAGCTGGGGGCAGCCCCAAGAGACCCAGTACTTC	CASWGQPQETQYF
TRBV30	NA	few	TRBJ1-5	TGTGCCTGGACACAGGGACTCAGCAATCAGCCCCAGCATTTT	CAWTQGLSNQPQHF
TRBV2	TRBD2	NA	TRBJ2-1	TGTGCCAGCAGTGAATCGGCTAGCGGATACGATGAGCAGTTCTTC	CASSESASGYDEQFF
TRBV11-2	NA	NA	TRBJ2-3	TGTGCCAGCAGCTTAGGTCTAGCAATGACAGATACGCAATATTTT	CASSLGLAMTDTQYF
TRBV28	TRBD2	NA	TRBJ2-3	TGTGCCAGCCACGGGGGGGACGGAGATACGCAGTATTTT	CASHGGDGDTQYF
TRBV4-2	NA	NA	TRBJ2-1	TGTGCCAGCAGCCACGACGCATTAGGTCGGCAGTTCTTC	CASSHDALGRQFF
TRBV20-1	TRBD2	once	TRBJ2-2	TGCAGTGCAGAGCGGGGTGTAGGGGAGCGGTTTTTT	CSAERGVGERFF
TRBV5-5	NA	NA	TRBJ2-2	TGTGCCAGCAGCGTGCTAGTGAAGGCCGGGGAGCTGTTTTTT	CASSVLVKAGELFF
TRBV6-4	NA	many	TRBJ2-1	TGTGCCAGCAGTGACGCCAATGAGCAGTTCTTC	CASSDANEQFF
TRBV7-2	TRBD2	NA	TRBJ2-1	TGTGCCAGCAGCCCGAAGTGGGGGGGTAATGAGCAGTTCTTC	CASSPKWGGNEQFF
TRBV6-5	TRBD1	few	TRBJ1-6	TGTGCCAGCAGAGAGAGAGGGACAGGACGGTCACCCCTCCACTTT	CASRERGTGRSPLHF
TRBV6-5	NA	few	TRBJ2-1	TGTGCCAGCAGTGAGGCGGGGCCCGGTGAGCAGTTCTTC	CASSEAGPGEQFF
TRBV7-2	TRBD2	NA	TRBJ2-5	TGTGCCAGCAGCTTAGTGTTATACGGAGCGGGATACAATGAGCAGTACTTC	CASSLVLYGAGYNEQYF
TRBV7-9	NA	many	TRBJ2-3	TGTGCCAGCAGCGCCGCCGGGCTGATGGAGACAGATACGCAGTATTTT	CASSAAGLMETDTQYF